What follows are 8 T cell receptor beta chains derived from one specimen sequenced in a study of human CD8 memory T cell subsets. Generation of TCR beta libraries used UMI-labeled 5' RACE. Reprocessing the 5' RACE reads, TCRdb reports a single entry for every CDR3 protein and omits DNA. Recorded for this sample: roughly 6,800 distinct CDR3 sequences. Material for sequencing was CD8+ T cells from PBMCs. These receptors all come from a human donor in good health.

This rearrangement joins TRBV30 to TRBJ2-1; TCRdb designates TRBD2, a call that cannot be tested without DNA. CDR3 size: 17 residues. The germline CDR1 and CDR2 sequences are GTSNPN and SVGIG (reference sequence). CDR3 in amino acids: CAWSPLSGAGGIYEQFF.

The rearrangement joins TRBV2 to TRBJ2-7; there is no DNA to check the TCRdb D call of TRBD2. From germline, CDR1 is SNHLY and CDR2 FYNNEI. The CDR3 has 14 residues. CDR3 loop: CASLAGSQTYEQYF.

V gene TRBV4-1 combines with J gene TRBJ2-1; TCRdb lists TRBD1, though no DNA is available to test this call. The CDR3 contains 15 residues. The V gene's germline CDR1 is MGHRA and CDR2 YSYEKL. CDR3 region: CASSDRDRSYNEQFF.

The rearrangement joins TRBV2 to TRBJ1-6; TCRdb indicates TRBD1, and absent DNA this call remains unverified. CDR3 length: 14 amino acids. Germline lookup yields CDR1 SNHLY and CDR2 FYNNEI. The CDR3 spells CASSRDQGHSPLHF.

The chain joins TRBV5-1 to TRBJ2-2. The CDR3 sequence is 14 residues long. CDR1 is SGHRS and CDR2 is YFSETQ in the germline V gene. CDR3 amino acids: CASSSTRWAGELFF.

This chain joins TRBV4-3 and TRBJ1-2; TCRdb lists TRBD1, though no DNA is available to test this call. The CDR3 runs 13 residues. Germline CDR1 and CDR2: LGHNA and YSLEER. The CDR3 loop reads CASSDRGLYGYTF.

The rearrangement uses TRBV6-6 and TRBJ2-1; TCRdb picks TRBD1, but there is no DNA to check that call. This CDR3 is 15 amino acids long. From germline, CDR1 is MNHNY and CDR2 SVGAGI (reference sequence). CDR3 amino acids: CASSVGQGAMNEQFF.

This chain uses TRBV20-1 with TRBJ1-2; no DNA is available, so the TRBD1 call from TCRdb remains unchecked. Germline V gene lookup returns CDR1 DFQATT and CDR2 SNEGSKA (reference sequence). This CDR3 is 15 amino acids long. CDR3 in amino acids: CSARELAGANYGYTF.